The clone carrying this T cell receptor beta chain showed up many times. This sample was taken from a study of regulatory T cells in long-lasting Graves disease. CDR3 regions were amplified by Arm-PCR using iRepertoire HTBI primers to build TCR beta libraries. TCRdb re-called the multiplex PCR reads through MiXCR, storing one row per CDR3 protein. The sample carries 450,000 to 600,000 distinct CDR3 sequences, 15% to 20% recorded once. Time point given: newly diagnosed GD, antithyroid drugs for less than 3 months. PBMC-derived RNA was used for the TCR library. Trimming shortened V by 1 base and J by 1 base, and 13 bases separated the two germline ends. Germline-derived CDR1 and CDR2 are SGHTA and FQGTGA. CDR3 length equals 16 residues. The same data also went into a second study, on T cells in Graves' hyperthyroidism and ophthalmopathy.

This clonotype was sampled from a man aged 35 to 55 with Graves disease. The sample here was peripheral blood mononuclear cells (PBMCs), taken at new diagnosis, from a patient treated with antithyroid drugs. The chain employs TRBV7-3 and TRBJ1-1, with a weak D call TRBD1 (5 bases). CDR3 nucleotide sequence: TGTGCCAGCAGCTTAATCCAGGGTGTTGCGAACACTGAAGCTTTCTTT. Protein sequence: CASSLIQGVANTEAFF.